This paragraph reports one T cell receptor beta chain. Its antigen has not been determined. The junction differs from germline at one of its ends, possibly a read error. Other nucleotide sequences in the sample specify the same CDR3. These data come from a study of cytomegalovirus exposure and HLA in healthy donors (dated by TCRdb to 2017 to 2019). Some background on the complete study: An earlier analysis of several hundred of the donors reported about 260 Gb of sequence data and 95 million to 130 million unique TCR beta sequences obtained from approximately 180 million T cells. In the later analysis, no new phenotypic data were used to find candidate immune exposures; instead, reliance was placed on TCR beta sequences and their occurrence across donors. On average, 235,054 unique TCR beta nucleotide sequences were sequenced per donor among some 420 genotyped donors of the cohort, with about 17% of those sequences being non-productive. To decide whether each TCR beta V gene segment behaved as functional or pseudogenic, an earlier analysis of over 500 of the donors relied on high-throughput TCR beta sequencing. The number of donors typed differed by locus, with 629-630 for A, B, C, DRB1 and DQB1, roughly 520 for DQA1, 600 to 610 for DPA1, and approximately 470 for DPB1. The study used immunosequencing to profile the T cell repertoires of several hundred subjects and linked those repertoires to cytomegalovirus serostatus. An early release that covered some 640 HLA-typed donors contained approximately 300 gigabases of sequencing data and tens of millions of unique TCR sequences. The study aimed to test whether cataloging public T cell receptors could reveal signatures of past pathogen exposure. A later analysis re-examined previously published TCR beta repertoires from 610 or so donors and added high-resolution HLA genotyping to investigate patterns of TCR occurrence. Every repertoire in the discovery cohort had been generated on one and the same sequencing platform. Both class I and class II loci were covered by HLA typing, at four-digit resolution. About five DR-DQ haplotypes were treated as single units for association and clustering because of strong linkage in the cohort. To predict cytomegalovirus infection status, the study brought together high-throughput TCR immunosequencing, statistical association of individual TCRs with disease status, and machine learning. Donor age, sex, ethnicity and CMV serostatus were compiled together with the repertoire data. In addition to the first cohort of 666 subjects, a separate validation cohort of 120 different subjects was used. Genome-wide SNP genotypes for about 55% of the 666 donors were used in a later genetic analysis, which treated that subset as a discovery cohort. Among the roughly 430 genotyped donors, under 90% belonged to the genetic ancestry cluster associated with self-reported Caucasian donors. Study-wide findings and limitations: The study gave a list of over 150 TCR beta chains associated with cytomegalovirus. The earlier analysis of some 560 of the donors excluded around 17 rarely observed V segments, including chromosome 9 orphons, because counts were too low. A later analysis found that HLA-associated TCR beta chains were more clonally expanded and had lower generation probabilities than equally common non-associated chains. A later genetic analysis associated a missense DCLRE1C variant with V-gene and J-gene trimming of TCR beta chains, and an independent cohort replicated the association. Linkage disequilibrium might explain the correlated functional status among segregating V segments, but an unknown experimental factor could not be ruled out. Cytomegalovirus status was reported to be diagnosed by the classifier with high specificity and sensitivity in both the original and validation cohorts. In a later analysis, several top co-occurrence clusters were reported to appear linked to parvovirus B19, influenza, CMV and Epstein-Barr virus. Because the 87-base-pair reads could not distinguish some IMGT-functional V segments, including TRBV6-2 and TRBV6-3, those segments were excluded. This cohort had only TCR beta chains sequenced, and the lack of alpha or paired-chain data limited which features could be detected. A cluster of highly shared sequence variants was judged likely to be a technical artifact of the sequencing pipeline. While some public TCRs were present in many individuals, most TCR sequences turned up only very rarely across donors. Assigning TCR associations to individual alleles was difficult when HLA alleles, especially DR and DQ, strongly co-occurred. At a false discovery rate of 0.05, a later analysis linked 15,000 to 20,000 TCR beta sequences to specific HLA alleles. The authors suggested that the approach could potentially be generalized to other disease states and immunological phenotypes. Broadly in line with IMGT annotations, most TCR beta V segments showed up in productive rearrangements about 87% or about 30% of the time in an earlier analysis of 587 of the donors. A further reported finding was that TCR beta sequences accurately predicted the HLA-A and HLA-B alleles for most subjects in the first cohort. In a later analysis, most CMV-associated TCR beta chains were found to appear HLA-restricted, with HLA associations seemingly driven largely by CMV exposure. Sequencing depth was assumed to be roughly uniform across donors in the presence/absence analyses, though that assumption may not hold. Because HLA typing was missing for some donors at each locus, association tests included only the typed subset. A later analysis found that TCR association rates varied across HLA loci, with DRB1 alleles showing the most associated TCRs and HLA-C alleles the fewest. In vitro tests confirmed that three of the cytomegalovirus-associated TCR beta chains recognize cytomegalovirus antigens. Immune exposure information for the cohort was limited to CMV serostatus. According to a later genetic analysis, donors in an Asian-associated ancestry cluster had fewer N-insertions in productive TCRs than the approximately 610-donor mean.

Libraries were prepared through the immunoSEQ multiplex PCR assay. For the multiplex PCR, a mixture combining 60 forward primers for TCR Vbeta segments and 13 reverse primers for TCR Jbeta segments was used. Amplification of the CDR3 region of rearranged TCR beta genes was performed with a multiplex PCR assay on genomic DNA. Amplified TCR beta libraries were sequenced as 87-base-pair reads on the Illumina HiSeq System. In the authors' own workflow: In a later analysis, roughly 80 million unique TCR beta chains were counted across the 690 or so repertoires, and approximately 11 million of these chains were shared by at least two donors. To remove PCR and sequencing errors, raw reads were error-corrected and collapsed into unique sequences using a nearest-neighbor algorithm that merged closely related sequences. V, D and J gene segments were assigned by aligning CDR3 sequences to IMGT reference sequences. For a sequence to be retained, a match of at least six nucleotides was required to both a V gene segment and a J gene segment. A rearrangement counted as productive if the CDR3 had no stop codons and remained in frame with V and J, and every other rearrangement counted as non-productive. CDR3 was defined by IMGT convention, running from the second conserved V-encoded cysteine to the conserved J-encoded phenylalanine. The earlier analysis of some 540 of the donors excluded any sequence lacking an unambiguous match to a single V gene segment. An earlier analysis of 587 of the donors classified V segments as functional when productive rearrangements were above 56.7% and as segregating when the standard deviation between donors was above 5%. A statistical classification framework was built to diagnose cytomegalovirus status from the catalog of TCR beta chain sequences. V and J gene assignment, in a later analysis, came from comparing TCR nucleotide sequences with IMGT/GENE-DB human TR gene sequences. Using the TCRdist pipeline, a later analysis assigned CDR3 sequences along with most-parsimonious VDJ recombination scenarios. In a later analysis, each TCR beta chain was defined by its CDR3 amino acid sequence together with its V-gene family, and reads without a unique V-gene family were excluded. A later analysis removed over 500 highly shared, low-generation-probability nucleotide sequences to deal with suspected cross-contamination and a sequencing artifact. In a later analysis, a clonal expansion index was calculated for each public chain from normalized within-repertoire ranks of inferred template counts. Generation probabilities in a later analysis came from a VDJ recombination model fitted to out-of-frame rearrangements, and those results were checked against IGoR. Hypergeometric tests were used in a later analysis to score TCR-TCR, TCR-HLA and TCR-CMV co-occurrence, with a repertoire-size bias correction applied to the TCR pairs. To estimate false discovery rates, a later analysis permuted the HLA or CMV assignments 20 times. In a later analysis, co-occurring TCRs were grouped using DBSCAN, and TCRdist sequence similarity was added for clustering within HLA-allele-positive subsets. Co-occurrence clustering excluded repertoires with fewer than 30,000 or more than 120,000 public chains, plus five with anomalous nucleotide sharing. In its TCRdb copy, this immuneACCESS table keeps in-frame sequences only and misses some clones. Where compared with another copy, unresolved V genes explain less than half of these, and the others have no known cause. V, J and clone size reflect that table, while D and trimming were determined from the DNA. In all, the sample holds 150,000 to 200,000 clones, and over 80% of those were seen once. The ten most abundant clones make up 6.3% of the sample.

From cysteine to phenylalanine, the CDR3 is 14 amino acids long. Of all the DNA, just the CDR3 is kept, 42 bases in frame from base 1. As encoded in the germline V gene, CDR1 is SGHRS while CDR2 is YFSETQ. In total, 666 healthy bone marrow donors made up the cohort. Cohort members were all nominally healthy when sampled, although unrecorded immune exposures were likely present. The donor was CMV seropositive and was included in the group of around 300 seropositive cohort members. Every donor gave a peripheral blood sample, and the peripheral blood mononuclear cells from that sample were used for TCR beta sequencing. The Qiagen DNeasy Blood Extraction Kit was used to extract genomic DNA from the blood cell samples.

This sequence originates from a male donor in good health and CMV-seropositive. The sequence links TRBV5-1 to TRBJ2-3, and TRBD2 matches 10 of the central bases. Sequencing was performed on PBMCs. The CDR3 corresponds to CASSWSGGADTQYF. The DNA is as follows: TGCGCCAGCAGCTGGAGCGGGGGGGCAGATACGCAGTACTTT.